These T cell receptor beta chains were read from a single sample in a study of vaccination effects on CD4 cells after COVID-19. These TCRs' antigens remain unknown. The method was immunoSEQ multiplex PCR; TCRdb's version includes in-frame clones alone and lacks a portion of them. The sample lists tens of thousands of clones, under 85% seen once, with around 2.9% in the top ten. The source material was CD4+ T cells from PBMCs cultured with HCoV-NL63 spike peptides, sampled before COVID-19 vaccination. The receptor source for this set is a human donor who received a COVID-19 vaccine. The CDR3 runs from the conserved cysteine through the conserved F or W. D genes are given only for firm matches. For some rows the clone size is stated as once, few or many, or as a class when expanded; others skip it.

j_call d_call v_call clone_size cdr3_aa cdr3_nt
TRBJ2-1 NA TRBV9 NA CASSVELVFGDEQFF TGTGCCAGCAGCGTAGAGTTGGTTTTCGGAGATGAGCAGTTCTTC
TRBJ2-4 TRBD1 TRBV19 NA CASSAQGAGTKNIQYF TGTGCCAGTAGTGCCCAGGGGGCTGGGACCAAAAACATTCAGTACTTC
TRBJ1-2 NA TRBV11-2 NA CASSFEGLGYTF TGTGCCAGCAGCTTCGAGGGGCTTGGCTACACCTTC
TRBJ2-2 TRBD1 TRBV9 few CASSFDRGVGTGELFF TGTGCCAGCAGCTTTGACAGGGGGGTGGGCACCGGGGAGCTGTTTTTT
TRBJ1-5 TRBD1 TRBV27 NA CASSSLGTGGGQPQHF TGTGCCAGCAGTTCACTCGGGACAGGGGGCGGTCAGCCCCAGCATTTT
TRBJ1-1 NA TRBV18 NA CASSPGPLRDEAFF TGTGCCAGCTCACCCGGGCCCCTGAGGGATGAAGCTTTCTTT
TRBJ1-1 NA TRBV15 NA CATSSPRGRDLNTEAFF TGTGCCACCAGCAGCCCTCGAGGCAGGGATTTGAACACTGAAGCTTTCTTT
TRBJ2-5 TRBD2 TRBV6-6 NA CASSYPGLEETQYF TGTGCCAGCAGTTACCCCGGACTAGAAGAGACCCAGTACTTC
TRBJ1-6 NA TRBV2 few CASRRQGIDSPLHF TGTGCCAGCAGACGTCAGGGTATAGACTCACCCCTCCACTTT
TRBJ1-2 NA TRBV6-5 NA CASSKQGYGYTF TGTGCCAGCAGCAAACAGGGCTATGGCTACACCTTC
TRBJ1-2 NA TRBV19 NA CASSPGRAAAYGYTF TGTGCCAGTAGTCCGGGGCGGGCGGCGGCCTATGGCTACACCTTC
TRBJ1-2 TRBD1 TRBV7-2 NA CASSLVRSGQGSYGYTF TGTGCCAGCAGCTTAGTAAGATCGGGACAGGGTAGCTATGGCTACACCTTC
TRBJ2-1 NA TRBV19 NA CASSIAVANEQFF TGTGCCAGTAGTATTGCCGTGGCCAATGAGCAGTTCTTC
TRBJ1-1 NA TRBV29-1 NA CSALGGVNTEAFF TGCAGCGCCCTAGGGGGGGTGAACACTGAAGCTTTCTTT
TRBJ1-2 NA TRBV7-9 NA CASSLELGGGYTF TGTGCCAGCAGCTTAGAACTCGGGGGCGGCTACACCTTC
TRBJ2-1 NA TRBV6-5 few CASKRNEQFF TGTGCCAGCAAAAGGAATGAGCAGTTCTTC
TRBJ1-6 TRBD1 TRBV28 few CASSLGGAGGRNSPLHF TGTGCCAGCAGTTTGGGCGGGGCAGGGGGTAGGAATTCACCCCTCCACTTT
TRBJ2-5 NA TRBV24-1 once CATSDIRGQGETQYF TGTGCCACCAGTGATATCCGGGGGCAGGGAGAGACCCAGTACTTC
TRBJ1-5 NA TRBV11-2 few CASSLRAGVSNQPQHF TGTGCCAGCAGCTTAAGAGCGGGGGTAAGCAATCAGCCCCAGCATTTT
TRBJ1-2 NA TRBV4-2 few CASSQLPGNYGYTF TGTGCCAGCAGCCAACTTCCAGGGAACTATGGCTACACCTTC
TRBJ2-2 NA TRBV28 NA CASSSRGGTGYTGELFF TGTGCCAGCAGCTCCAGGGGGGGGACAGGTTACACCGGGGAGCTGTTTTTT
TRBJ2-3 NA TRBV5-1 NA CASSLAGSDTQYF TGCGCCAGCAGCTTGGCCGGGTCAGATACGCAGTATTTT
TRBJ1-2 NA TRBV19 NA CASSFWEGDENGYYGYTF TGTGCCAGTAGTTTTTGGGAGGGGGATGAAAACGGATACTATGGCTACACCTTC
TRBJ1-4 NA TRBV2 NA CASSWLGGATNEKLFF TGTGCCAGCAGCTGGCTGGGGGGTGCAACTAATGAAAAACTGTTTTTT
TRBJ1-2 TRBD1 TRBV18 NA CASSPSSGTGGSDSYGYTF TGTGCCAGCTCCCCTTCTTCCGGGACAGGGGGAAGTGATAGTTATGGCTACACCTTC
TRBJ1-5 NA TRBV6-1 once CASSEKAMISAYSNQPQHF TGTGCCAGCAGTGAAAAGGCTATGATCAGCGCTTATAGCAATCAGCCCCAGCATTTT
TRBJ1-1 NA TRBV3-1/TRBV3-2 few CASSHLNTEAFF TGTGCCAGCAGCCATTTGAACACTGAAGCTTTCTTT
TRBJ2-1 NA TRBV27 NA CASSFGSWAREQFF TGTGCCAGCAGTTTCGGGTCCTGGGCGCGGGAGCAGTTCTTC
TRBJ2-2 NA TRBV7-3 NA CASSAELATGELFF TGTGCCAGCAGCGCGGAGCTAGCAACCGGGGAGCTGTTTTTT
TRBJ2-1 NA TRBV24-1 NA CATSDFKGFEQFF TGTGCCACCAGTGATTTTAAGGGATTTGAGCAGTTCTTC
TRBJ2-3 TRBD1 TRBV30 NA CAWRQTGADTQYF TGTGCCTGGAGGCAGACAGGGGCAGATACGCAGTATTTT
TRBJ2-6 TRBD1 TRBV7-2 few CASRPPGQGGSGANVLTF TGTGCCAGCAGACCGCCCGGACAGGGGGGATCTGGGGCCAACGTCCTGACTTTC
TRBJ2-1 TRBD1 TRBV4-1 NA CASSHRDRVIGQFF TGCGCCAGCAGCCACCGGGACAGGGTTATTGGGCAGTTCTTC
TRBJ1-3 NA TRBV6-5 NA CASSGTRGHTIYF TGTGCCAGTTCCGGGACAAGGGGACACACCATATATTTT
TRBJ1-5 NA TRBV30 NA CAWSPLDGSNQPQHF TGTGCCTGGAGCCCACTGGACGGGAGCAATCAGCCCCAGCATTTT
TRBJ1-2 NA TRBV2 NA CASSDQGNYGYTF TGTGCCAGCAGTGATCAGGGGAACTATGGCTACACCTTC
TRBJ2-5 TRBD2 TRBV4-1 NA CASSQPLAGNTETQYF TGCGCCAGCAGCCAACCTCTAGCGGGAAATACAGAGACCCAGTACTTC
TRBJ2-1 NA TRBV3-1/TRBV3-2 NA CASSRLSGEQFF TGTGCCAGCAGCCGCCTTTCAGGTGAGCAGTTCTTC
TRBJ2-5 NA TRBV2 NA CASRAGGETQYF TGTGCCAGCAGGGCCGGCGGGGAGACCCAGTACTTC
TRBJ1-2 NA TRBV29-1 NA CSYETGDSYGYTF TGCAGCTATGAGACCGGGGACTCCTATGGCTACACCTTC
TRBJ2-2 TRBD2 TRBV5-5 NA CASSRRLAGPQNTGELFF TGTGCCAGCAGCCGGAGACTAGCGGGACCTCAGAACACCGGGGAGCTGTTTTTT
TRBJ1-5 NA TRBV4-2 NA CASSQALMAGQPQHF TGTGCCAGCAGCCAAGCCCTCATGGCGGGCCAGCCCCAGCATTTT